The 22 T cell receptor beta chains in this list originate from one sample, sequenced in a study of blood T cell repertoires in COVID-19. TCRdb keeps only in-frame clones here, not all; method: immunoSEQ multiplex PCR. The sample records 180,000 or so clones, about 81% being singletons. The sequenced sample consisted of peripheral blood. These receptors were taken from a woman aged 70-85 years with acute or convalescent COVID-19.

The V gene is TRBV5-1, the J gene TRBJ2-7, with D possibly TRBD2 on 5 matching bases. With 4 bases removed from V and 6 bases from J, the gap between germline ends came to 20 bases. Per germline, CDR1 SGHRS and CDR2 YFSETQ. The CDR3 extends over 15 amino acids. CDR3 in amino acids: CASSGSAGLGGEQYF. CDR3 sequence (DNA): TGCGCCAGCAGCGGGTCAGCAGGTCTTGGAGGCGAGCAGTACTTC.

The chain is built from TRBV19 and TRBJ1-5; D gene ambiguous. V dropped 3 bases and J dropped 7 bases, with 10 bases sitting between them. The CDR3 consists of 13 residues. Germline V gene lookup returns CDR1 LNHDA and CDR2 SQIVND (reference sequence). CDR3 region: CASSMGTGQPQHF. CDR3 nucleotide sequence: TGTGCCAGTAGTATGGGTACGGGGCAGCCCCAGCATTTT.

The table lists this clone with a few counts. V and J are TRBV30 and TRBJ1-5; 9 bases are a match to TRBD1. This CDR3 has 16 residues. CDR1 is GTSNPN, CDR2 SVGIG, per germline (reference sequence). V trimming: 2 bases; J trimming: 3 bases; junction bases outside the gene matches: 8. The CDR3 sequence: CAWSLSGQGLNQPQHF. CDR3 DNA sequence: TGTGCCTGGAGTCTCTCCGGACAGGGGCTCAATCAGCCCCAGCATTTT. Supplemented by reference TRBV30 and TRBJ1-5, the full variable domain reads SQTIHQWPATLVQPVGSPLSLECTVEGTSNPNLYWYRQAAGRGLQLLFYSVGIGQISSEVPQNLSASRPQDRQFILSSKKLLLSDSGFYLCAWSLSGQGLNQPQHFGDGTRLSIL.

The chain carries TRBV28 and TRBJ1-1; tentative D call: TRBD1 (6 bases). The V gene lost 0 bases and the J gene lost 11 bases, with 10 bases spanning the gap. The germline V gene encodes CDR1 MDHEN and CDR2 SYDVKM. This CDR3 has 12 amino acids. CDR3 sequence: CASSLWAGDAFF. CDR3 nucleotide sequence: TGTGCCAGCAGTTTATGGGCAGGGGATGCTTTCTTT.

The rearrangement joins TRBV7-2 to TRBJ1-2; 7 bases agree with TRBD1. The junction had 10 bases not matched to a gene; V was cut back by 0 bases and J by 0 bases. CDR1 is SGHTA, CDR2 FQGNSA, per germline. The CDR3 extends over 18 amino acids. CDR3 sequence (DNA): TGTGCCAGCAGCTTAGCGTCAGGGGGTGCTTTAGCTAACTATGGCTACACCTTC. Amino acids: CASSLASGGALANYGYTF.

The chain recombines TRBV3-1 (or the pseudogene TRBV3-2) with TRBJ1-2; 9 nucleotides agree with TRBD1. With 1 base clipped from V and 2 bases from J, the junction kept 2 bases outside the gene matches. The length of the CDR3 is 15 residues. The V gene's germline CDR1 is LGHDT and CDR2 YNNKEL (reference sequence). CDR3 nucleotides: TGTGCCAGCAGCCAAGCGACAGGGGGAAACTATGGCTACACCTTC. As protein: CASSQATGGNYGYTF.

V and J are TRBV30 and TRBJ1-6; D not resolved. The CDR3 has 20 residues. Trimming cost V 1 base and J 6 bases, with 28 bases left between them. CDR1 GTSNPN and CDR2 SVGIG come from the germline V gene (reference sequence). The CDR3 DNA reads TGTGCCTGGAGTGCCCCGGATTCGAGGGTTTATTACCCTTTTAATTCACCCCTCCACTTT. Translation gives CAWSAPDSRVYYPFNSPLHF.

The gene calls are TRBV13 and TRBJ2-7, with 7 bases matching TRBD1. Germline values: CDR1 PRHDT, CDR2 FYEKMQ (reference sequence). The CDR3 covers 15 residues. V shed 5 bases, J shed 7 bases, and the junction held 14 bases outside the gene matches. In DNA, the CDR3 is TGTGCCAGCAGCGTCAGGGACAGACAGCTCGAGGAGCAGTACTTC. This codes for CASSVRDRQLEEQYF.

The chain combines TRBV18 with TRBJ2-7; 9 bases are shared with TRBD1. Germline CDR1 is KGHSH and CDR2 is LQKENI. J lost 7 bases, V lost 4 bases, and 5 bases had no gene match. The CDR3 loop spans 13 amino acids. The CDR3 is CASSQDRGGEQYF. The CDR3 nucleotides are TGTGCCAGCTCACAGGACAGGGGCGGGGAGCAGTACTTC.

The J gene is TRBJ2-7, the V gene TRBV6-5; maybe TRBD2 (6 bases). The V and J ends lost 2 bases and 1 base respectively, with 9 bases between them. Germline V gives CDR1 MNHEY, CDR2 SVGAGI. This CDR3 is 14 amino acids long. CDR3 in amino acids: CASSYPGGSYEQYF. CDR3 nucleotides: TGTGCCAGCAGTTACCCCGGGGGATCCTACGAGCAGTACTTC.

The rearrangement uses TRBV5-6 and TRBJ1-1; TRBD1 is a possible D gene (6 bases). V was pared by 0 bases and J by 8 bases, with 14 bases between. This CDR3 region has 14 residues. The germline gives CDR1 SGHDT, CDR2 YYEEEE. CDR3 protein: CASSLGVRQGEAFF. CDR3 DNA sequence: TGTGCCAGCAGCTTGGGAGTTCGGCAGGGGGAAGCTTTCTTT.

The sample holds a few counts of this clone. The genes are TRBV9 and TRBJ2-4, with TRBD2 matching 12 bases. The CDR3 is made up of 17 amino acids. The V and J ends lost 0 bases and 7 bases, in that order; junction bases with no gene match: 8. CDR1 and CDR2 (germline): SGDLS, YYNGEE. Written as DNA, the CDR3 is TGTGCCAGCAGCGTAGAAGCACTAGCGGGAGGAGGGAACATTCAGTACTTC. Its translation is CASSVEALAGGGNIQYF.

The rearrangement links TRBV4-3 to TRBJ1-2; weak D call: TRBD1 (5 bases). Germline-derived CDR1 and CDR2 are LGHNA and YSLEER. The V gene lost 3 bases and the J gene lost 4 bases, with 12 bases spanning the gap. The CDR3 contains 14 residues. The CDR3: CASSQSPGLYGYTF. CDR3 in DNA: TGCGCCAGCAGCCAGAGCCCGGGACTCTATGGCTACACCTTC.

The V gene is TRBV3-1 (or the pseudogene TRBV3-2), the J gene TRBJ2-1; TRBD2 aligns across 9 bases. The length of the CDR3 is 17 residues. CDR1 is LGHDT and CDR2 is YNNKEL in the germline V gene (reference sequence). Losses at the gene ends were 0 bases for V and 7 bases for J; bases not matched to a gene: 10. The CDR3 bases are TGTGCCAGCAGCCAAGACGTAGCGGGAGTCGTGGGAAATGAGCAGTTCTTC. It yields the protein CASSQDVAGVVGNEQFF.

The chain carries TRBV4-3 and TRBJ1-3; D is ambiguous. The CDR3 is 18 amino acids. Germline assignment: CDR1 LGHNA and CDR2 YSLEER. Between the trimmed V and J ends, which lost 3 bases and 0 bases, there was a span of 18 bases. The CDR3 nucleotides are TGCGCCAGCAGCCAGGAGGGATTGGGCGTTACCTCTGGAAACACCATATATTTT. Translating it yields CASSQEGLGVTSGNTIYF.

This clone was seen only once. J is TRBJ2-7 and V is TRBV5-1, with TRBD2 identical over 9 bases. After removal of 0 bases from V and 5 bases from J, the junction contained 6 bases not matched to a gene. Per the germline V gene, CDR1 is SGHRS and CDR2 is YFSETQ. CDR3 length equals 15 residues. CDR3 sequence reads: CASSLGGTSLDEQYF. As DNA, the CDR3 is TGCGCCAGCAGCTTGGGCGGGACTAGCCTTGACGAGCAGTACTTC.

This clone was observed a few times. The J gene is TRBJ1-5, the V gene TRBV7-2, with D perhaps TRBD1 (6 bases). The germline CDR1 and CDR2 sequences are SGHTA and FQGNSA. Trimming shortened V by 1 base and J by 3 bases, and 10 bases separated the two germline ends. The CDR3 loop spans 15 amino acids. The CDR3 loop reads CASSLDRALNQPQHF. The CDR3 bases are TGTGCCAGCAGCTTAGACAGGGCCCTCAATCAGCCCCAGCATTTT.

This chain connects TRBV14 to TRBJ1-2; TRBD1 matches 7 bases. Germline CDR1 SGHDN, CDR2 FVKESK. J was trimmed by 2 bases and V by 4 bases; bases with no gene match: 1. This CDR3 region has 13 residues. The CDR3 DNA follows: TGTGCCAGCAGCCCGGGACAGAACTATGGCTACACCTTC. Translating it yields CASSPGQNYGYTF.

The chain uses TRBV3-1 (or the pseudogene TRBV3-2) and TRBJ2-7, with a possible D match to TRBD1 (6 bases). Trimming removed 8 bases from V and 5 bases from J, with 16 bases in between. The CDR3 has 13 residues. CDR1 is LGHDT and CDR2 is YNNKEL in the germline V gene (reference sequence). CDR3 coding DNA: TGTGCCAGCGCCTACAGGGTTAGGAACGAGCAGTACTTC. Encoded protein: CASAYRVRNEQYF.

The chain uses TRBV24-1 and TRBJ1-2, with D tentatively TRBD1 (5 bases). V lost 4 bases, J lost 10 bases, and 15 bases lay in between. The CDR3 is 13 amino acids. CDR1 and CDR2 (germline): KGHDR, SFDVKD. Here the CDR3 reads CATSERGGSFYTF. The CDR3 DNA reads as TGTGCCACCAGTGAGCGGGGCGGGTCATTCTACACCTTC.

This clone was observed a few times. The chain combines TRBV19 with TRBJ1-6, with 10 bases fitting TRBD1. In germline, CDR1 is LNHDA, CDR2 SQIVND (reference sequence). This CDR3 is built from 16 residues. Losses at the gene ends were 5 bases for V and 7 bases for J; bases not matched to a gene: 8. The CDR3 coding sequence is TGTGCCAGTAGTCGGCGACAGGGGGCAGAAAATTCACCCCTCCACTTT. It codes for CASSRRQGAENSPLHF.

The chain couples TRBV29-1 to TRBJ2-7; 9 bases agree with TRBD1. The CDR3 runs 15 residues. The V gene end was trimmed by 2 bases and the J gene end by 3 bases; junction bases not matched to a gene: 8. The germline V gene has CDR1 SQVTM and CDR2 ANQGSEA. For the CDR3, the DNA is TGCAGCGTTGAACTCCAGACAGGGGGAGTCTACGAGCAGTACTTC. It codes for CSVELQTGGVYEQYF.